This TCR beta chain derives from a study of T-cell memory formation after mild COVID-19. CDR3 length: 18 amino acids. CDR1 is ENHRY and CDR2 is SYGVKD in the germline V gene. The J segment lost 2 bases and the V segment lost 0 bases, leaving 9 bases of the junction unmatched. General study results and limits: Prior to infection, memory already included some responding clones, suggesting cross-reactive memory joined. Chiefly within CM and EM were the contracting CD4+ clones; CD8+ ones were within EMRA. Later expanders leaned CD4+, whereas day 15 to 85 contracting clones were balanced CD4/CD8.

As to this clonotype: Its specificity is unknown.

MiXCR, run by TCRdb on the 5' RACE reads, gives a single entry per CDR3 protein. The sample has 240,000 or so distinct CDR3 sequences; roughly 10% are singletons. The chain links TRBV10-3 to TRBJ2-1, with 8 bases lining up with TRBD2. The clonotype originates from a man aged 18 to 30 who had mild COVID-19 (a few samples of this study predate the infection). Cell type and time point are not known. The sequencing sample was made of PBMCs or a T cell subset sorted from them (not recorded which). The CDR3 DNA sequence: TGTGCCATCAGTGAGTCAGAGACTAGCGAGCCACCCTACAATGAGCAGTTCTTC. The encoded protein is CAISESETSEPPYNEQFF.